The rows below give T cell receptor beta chains drawn from one sample of a study of shared clonotypes between healthy human individuals. Using immunoSEQ multiplex PCR, the repertoire was profiled, and TCRdb retains in-frame clones only, with some absent. The sample has 2 million to 2.5 million clones; 85% to 95% are singletons. Sequencing was carried out using naive CD4+ T cells from PBMCs. Source of these receptors: a man between 18 and 35 years old in good health. Some clones in this sample may be carry-over from other donors' samples. The CDR3 runs from the conserved cysteine through the conserved F or W. D genes are given only for firm matches. Not all rows give a size; the values are once, few, many and, for expanded clones, a class.

D gene: TRBD2; clone size: .; J gene: TRBJ2-3; V gene: TRBV28; CDR3 DNA: TGTGCCAGCAGACGGACTAGCGGGAGGGTGGGGCAGTATTTT; CDR3 protein: CASRRTSGRVGQYF
D gene: TRBD2; clone size: .; J gene: TRBJ2-5; V gene: TRBV6-1; CDR3 DNA: TGTGCCAGCAGTGGGTCGAGGGGGCCGACTAGCGGGAGCGGGGAGACCCAGTACTTC; CDR3 protein: CASSGSRGPTSGSGETQYF
D gene: .; clone size: .; J gene: TRBJ2-2; V gene: TRBV18; CDR3 DNA: TGTGCCAGCTCCTGGACCGGGGAGCTGTTTTTT; CDR3 protein: CASSWTGELFF
D gene: TRBD1; clone size: .; J gene: TRBJ2-7; V gene: TRBV6-5; CDR3 DNA: TGTGCCAGCAGGATCCGGGACAGGGGGTCCTACGAGCAGTACTTC; CDR3 protein: CASRIRDRGSYEQYF
D gene: TRBD1; clone size: .; J gene: TRBJ1-4; V gene: TRBV11-2; CDR3 DNA: TGTGCCAGCAGCCCTCTCGGACAGGCGCCTAATGAAAAACTGTTTTTT; CDR3 protein: CASSPLGQAPNEKLFF
D gene: TRBD1; clone size: .; J gene: TRBJ2-1; V gene: TRBV27; CDR3 DNA: TGTGCCAGCAGTTTGGGGACAGGGGACTACAATGAGCAGTTCTTC; CDR3 protein: CASSLGTGDYNEQFF
D gene: .; clone size: .; J gene: TRBJ2-1; V gene: TRBV25-1; CDR3 DNA: TGTGCCAGCAGTGACAGGGCCTACAATGAGCAGTTCTTC; CDR3 protein: CASSDRAYNEQFF
D gene: TRBD2; clone size: .; J gene: TRBJ2-1; V gene: TRBV7-8; CDR3 DNA: TGTGCCAGCAGCTTCACTAGCGGGAGAGCGGGCAATGAGCAGTTCTTC; CDR3 protein: CASSFTSGRAGNEQFF
D gene: TRBD1; clone size: .; J gene: TRBJ1-2; V gene: TRBV7-9; CDR3 DNA: TGTGCCAGCAGCTTAGTCGTCAGGGGGGTCGATGGCTACACCTTC; CDR3 protein: CASSLVVRGVDGYTF
D gene: TRBD2; clone size: once; J gene: TRBJ2-5; V gene: TRBV6-1; CDR3 DNA: TGTGCCAGCAGTGAAAAGCGCTCTAGCGGGATTCTTTACGCAGAGACCCAGTACTTC; CDR3 protein: CASSEKRSSGILYAETQYF
D gene: .; clone size: .; J gene: TRBJ2-2; V gene: TRBV7-6; CDR3 DNA: TGTGCCAGCAGCTTAGAGGCCACCACGAACACCGGGGAGCTGTTTTTT; CDR3 protein: CASSLEATTNTGELFF
D gene: .; clone size: .; J gene: TRBJ2-3; V gene: TRBV14; CDR3 DNA: TGTGCCAGCAGCCAAGCGGCGGATACGCAGTATTTT; CDR3 protein: CASSQAADTQYF
D gene: TRBD2; clone size: .; J gene: TRBJ2-1; V gene: TRBV7-9; CDR3 DNA: TGTGCCAGCAGCCCAGCCCCGAGCGGGGGCTACAATGAGCAGTTCTTC; CDR3 protein: CASSPAPSGGYNEQFF
D gene: TRBD2; clone size: .; J gene: TRBJ2-7; V gene: TRBV5-1; CDR3 DNA: TGCGCCAGCAGCTTGGCCCCTAGCGGGAGCAACGAGCAGTACTTC; CDR3 protein: CASSLAPSGSNEQYF
D gene: TRBD2; clone size: .; J gene: TRBJ2-5; V gene: TRBV4-2; CDR3 DNA: TGTGCCAGCAGCCAAGATTGGGGGGGTAAGCAAGAGACCCAGTACTTC; CDR3 protein: CASSQDWGGKQETQYF
D gene: .; clone size: .; J gene: TRBJ2-2; V gene: TRBV9; CDR3 DNA: TGTGCCAGCAGCGTAGCTGGAGTCCCCGGGGAGCTGTTTTTT; CDR3 protein: CASSVAGVPGELFF
D gene: TRBD2; clone size: .; J gene: TRBJ2-7; V gene: TRBV11-1; CDR3 DNA: TGTGCCAGCAGCTTAAGGTTAGCTAGCGGGAGCTCCTACGAGCAGTACTTC; CDR3 protein: CASSLRLASGSSYEQYF
D gene: .; clone size: .; J gene: TRBJ2-1; V gene: TRBV29-1; CDR3 DNA: TGCAGCGTGCCCGAGTCGGACTACAATGAGCAGTTCTTC; CDR3 protein: CSVPESDYNEQFF
D gene: TRBD2; clone size: .; J gene: TRBJ2-6; V gene: TRBV7-3; CDR3 DNA: TGTGCCAGCAGCTTTAGACTAGCGGGCGGCTCTGGGGCCAACGTCCTGACTTTC; CDR3 protein: CASSFRLAGGSGANVLTF
D gene: .; clone size: .; J gene: TRBJ1-4; V gene: TRBV5-1; CDR3 DNA: TGCGCCAGCAGCTTGAGTCTAAATGAAAAACTGTTTTTT; CDR3 protein: CASSLSLNEKLFF
D gene: TRBD1; clone size: .; J gene: TRBJ2-1; V gene: TRBV5-1; CDR3 DNA: TGCGCCAGCAGCCTGGACAGGGCGTACAATGAGCAGTTCTTC; CDR3 protein: CASSLDRAYNEQFF
D gene: TRBD1; clone size: .; J gene: TRBJ1-3; V gene: TRBV5-4; CDR3 DNA: TGTGCCAGCAGCTTACCAGGGGGCACTGGAAACACCATATATTTT; CDR3 protein: CASSLPGGTGNTIYF
D gene: TRBD1; clone size: .; J gene: TRBJ1-6; V gene: TRBV30; CDR3 DNA: TGTGCCTGGAGCCCCTTACGGACAGGGAAAGGTGGTAATTCACCCCTCCACTTT; CDR3 protein: CAWSPLRTGKGGNSPLHF
D gene: .; clone size: .; J gene: TRBJ2-5; V gene: TRBV18; CDR3 DNA: TGTGCCAGCTCACCCCGCCAAGAGACCCAGTACTTC; CDR3 protein: CASSPRQETQYF
D gene: TRBD2; clone size: .; J gene: TRBJ2-7; V gene: TRBV27; CDR3 DNA: TGTGCCAGCAGTTTTCTTAGCGGGAGGGTCAACGAGCAGTACTTC; CDR3 protein: CASSFLSGRVNEQYF
D gene: TRBD1; clone size: .; J gene: TRBJ1-1; V gene: TRBV19; CDR3 DNA: TGTGCCAGTAGTAGCGCAGGGGGTAACACTGAAGCTTTCTTT; CDR3 protein: CASSSAGGNTEAFF
D gene: .; clone size: .; J gene: TRBJ2-1; V gene: TRBV29-1; CDR3 DNA: TGCAGCGCCCAAACCTTTATCAATGAGCAGTTCTTC; CDR3 protein: CSAQTFINEQFF
D gene: .; clone size: .; J gene: TRBJ2-1; V gene: TRBV28; CDR3 DNA: TGTGCCAGCAGACTCAAAGGGGTTTCCTACAATGAGCAGTTCTTC; CDR3 protein: CASRLKGVSYNEQFF
D gene: .; clone size: once; J gene: TRBJ2-7; V gene: TRBV27; CDR3 DNA: TGTGGGGACGCAACCTACGAGCAGTACTTC; CDR3 protein: CGDATYEQYF
D gene: .; clone size: .; J gene: TRBJ1-2; V gene: TRBV6-5; CDR3 DNA: TGTGCCAGCAGTAGGGATGGGAGCCCCTATGGCTACACCTTC; CDR3 protein: CASSRDGSPYGYTF
D gene: TRBD2; clone size: .; J gene: TRBJ2-5; V gene: TRBV9; CDR3 DNA: TGTGCCAGCAGCGCCCTCGTTGCGGGAGTGGAGACCCAGTACTTC; CDR3 protein: CASSALVAGVETQYF
D gene: .; clone size: once; J gene: TRBJ2-5; V gene: TRBV5-4; CDR3 DNA: TGTGCCAGCAGCATACAACAGGTAGAGACCCAGTACTTC; CDR3 protein: CASSIQQVETQYF
D gene: .; clone size: once; J gene: TRBJ1-2; V gene: TRBV19; CDR3 DNA: TGTGCCAGTAGTCTCGACAGAAACTATGGCTACACCTTC; CDR3 protein: CASSLDRNYGYTF
D gene: TRBD1; clone size: .; J gene: TRBJ1-2; V gene: TRBV7-2; CDR3 DNA: TGTGCCAGCAGCCAATGGGACAGGGAAAGGGGTGGCTACACCTTC; CDR3 protein: CASSQWDRERGGYTF
D gene: .; clone size: .; J gene: TRBJ2-3; V gene: TRBV9; CDR3 DNA: TGTGCCAGCAAAAAACTAGCTTCCTCCCCAGATACGCAGTATTTT; CDR3 protein: CASKKLASSPDTQYF
D gene: .; clone size: .; J gene: TRBJ1-1; V gene: TRBV30; CDR3 DNA: TGTGCCTGGAGGCTGAATATGAACACTGAAGCTTTCTTT; CDR3 protein: CAWRLNMNTEAFF
D gene: .; clone size: .; J gene: TRBJ1-1; V gene: TRBV4-2; CDR3 DNA: TGTGCCAGCAGCCAAGATCAGATTGAAGCTTTCTTT; CDR3 protein: CASSQDQIEAFF
D gene: TRBD1; clone size: .; J gene: TRBJ2-7; V gene: TRBV5-1; CDR3 DNA: TGCGCCAGCAGCTTATCAGGGGGCACCTACGAGCAGTACTTC; CDR3 protein: CASSLSGGTYEQYF
D gene: .; clone size: .; J gene: TRBJ1-2; V gene: TRBV5-5; CDR3 DNA: TGTGCCAGCAGCATCTCGTCGGGCGACTATGGCTACACCTTC; CDR3 protein: CASSISSGDYGYTF
D gene: .; clone size: .; J gene: TRBJ2-1; V gene: TRBV6-5; CDR3 DNA: TGTGCCAGCAGTTACTCTTCGCAGGGGAAGTCCAATGAGCAGTTCTTC; CDR3 protein: CASSYSSQGKSNEQFF
D gene: TRBD1; clone size: .; J gene: TRBJ1-6; V gene: TRBV5-1; CDR3 DNA: TGCGCCAGCACTCCCGGGACAGCCTATAATTCACCCCTCCACTTT; CDR3 protein: CASTPGTAYNSPLHF